A selection of T cell receptor beta chains follows, all from one sample in a study of blood T cell repertoires in COVID-19. Libraries were prepared by immunoSEQ multiplex PCR; TCRdb keeps only in-frame clonotypes and omits some of them. This table holds some 170,000 clones, around four fifths found once. Source material: peripheral blood. The receptors were gathered from an elderly woman with acute or convalescent COVID-19. Both conserved end residues are part of each CDR3. A D gene is named only where the DNA matches it firmly. Expanded clones get a size class; other rows say once, few or many, or leave the size out.

>TRBV5-1|TRBJ2-7|.|.
CASSPGGEQYF
TGCGCCAGCAGCCCCGGTGGCGAGCAGTACTTC
>TRBV19|TRBJ1-1|TRBD1|.
CASSRDRDNTEAFF
TGTGCCAGTAGTAGGGACAGGGACAACACTGAAGCTTTCTTT
>TRBV5-4|TRBJ2-2|TRBD1|.
CASTTGGTGYTGELFF
TGTGCCAGCACTACCGGGGGGACAGGGTATACCGGGGAGCTGTTTTTT
>TRBV5-1|TRBJ2-2|TRBD2|.
CASSLLAGGINTGELFF
TGCGCCAGCAGCTTACTAGCGGGAGGGATCAACACCGGGGAGCTGTTTTTT
>TRBV6-5|TRBJ1-3|.|.
CASSYDRFGGNTIYF
TGTGCCAGCAGTTACGACAGGTTCGGTGGAAACACCATATATTTT
>TRBV18|TRBJ2-2|.|.
CASSPVSVRPPGELFF
TGTGCCAGCTCCCCAGTCTCAGTAAGACCTCCAGGAGAGCTGTTTTTT
>TRBV18|TRBJ2-1|TRBD2|once
CASSRTSGGHNEQFF
TGTGCCAGCTCGAGGACTAGCGGGGGCCACAATGAGCAGTTCTTC
>TRBV12-5|TRBJ1-2|.|.
CASGLFPQSASYGYTF
TGTGCTAGTGGTTTGTTCCCACAATCGGCTAGCTATGGCTACACCTTC
>TRBV7-9|TRBJ2-7|.|.
CASSSNYEQYF
TGTGCCAGCAGCTCCAACTACGAGCAGTACTTC
>TRBV5-6|TRBJ1-5|.|once
CASSLRQVDQPQHF
TGTGCCAGCAGTTTGAGGCAGGTCGACCAGCCCCAGCATTTT
>TRBV30|TRBJ2-7|TRBD1|.
CAWSHRDRITYEQYF
TGTGCCTGGAGCCACCGGGACAGGATTACCTACGAGCAGTACTTC
>TRBV19|TRBJ1-4|.|.
CASSIGGGIEKLFF
TGTGCCAGTAGTATCGGCGGAGGAATCGAAAAACTGTTTTTT
>TRBV4-1|TRBJ1-2|.|.
CASSQASANYGYTF
TGCGCCAGCAGCCAAGCCTCAGCGAACTATGGCTACACCTTC
>TRBV18|TRBJ1-4|TRBD1|.
CASSQKDRDGEKLFF
TGTGCCAGCTCTCAGAAGGACAGGGACGGTGAAAAACTGTTTTTT
>TRBV6-1|TRBJ1-5|.|.
CASSETAGGQPQHF
TGTGCCAGCAGTGAGACAGCGGGGGGCCAGCCCCAGCATTTT
>TRBV7-2|TRBJ2-5|.|once
CASSLAVGAGETQYF
TGTGCCAGCAGCTTAGCTGTAGGGGCGGGGGAGACCCAGTACTTC
>TRBV27|TRBJ2-2|.|.
CASRPVGVRPGELFF
TGTGCCAGCAGACCTGTCGGGGTTCGGCCCGGGGAGCTGTTTTTT
>TRBV20-1|TRBJ2-7|TRBD2|.
CRSTSGHEQYF
TGCAGATCAACTAGCGGGCACGAGCAGTACTTC
>TRBV5-5|TRBJ2-7|.|.
CASSLGGSITYEQYF
TGTGCCAGCAGCTTGGGCGGCAGTATTACCTACGAGCAGTACTTC
>TRBV21-1|TRBJ2-5|.|.
CASSIPGLEETQYF
TGTGCCAGCAGCATACCGGGACTAGAAGAGACCCAGTACTTC
>TRBV30|TRBJ1-2|TRBD1|few
CAWSLRQGFGYTF
TGTGCCTGGAGTCTCCGACAGGGTTTTGGCTACACCTTC
>TRBV5-1|TRBJ2-3|.|.
CASSPLGGDTQYF
TGCGCCAGCAGCCCCCTGGGGGGAGATACGCAGTATTTT
>TRBV7-2|TRBJ2-7|.|.
CASQRVLDSLSSYEQYF
TGTGCCAGCCAACGGGTCTTAGACAGTCTAAGCTCCTACGAGCAGTACTTC
>TRBV5-8|TRBJ2-3|TRBD2|.
CASRVLAGSFSTDTQYF
TGTGCCAGCCGTGTACTAGCGGGCTCCTTTAGCACAGATACGCAGTATTTT
>TRBV10-3|TRBJ2-7|TRBD2|.
CATRLAGGPYEQYF
TGTGCCACCAGACTAGCGGGGGGGCCGTACGAGCAGTACTTC
>TRBV27|TRBJ2-7|.|.
CASSLSGGAHRGEQYF
TGTGCCAGCAGTTTATCGGGGGGGGCCCACCGCGGTGAGCAGTACTTC
>TRBV5-4|TRBJ1-6|TRBD1|.
CASSQGTDSNSPLHF
TGTGCCAGCAGCCAAGGGACAGACAGTAATTCACCCCTCCACTTT
>TRBV28|TRBJ2-7|.|.
CASRGPRQAYSYEQYF
TGTGCCAGCAGGGGGCCACGCCAGGCCTACTCCTACGAGCAGTACTTC
>TRBV9|TRBJ2-1|.|.
CASSPGGKKDYNEQFF
TGTGCCAGCAGCCCCGGAGGGAAGAAGGACTACAATGAGCAGTTCTTC
>TRBV28|TRBJ2-5|TRBD1|few
CASSTGTGTDGTQYF
TGTGCCAGCAGCACCGGGACAGGGACGGATGGGACCCAGTACTTC
>TRBV2|TRBJ2-7|TRBD1|.
CASSRDRGTSYEQYF
TGTGCCAGCAGCCGGGACAGAGGAACCTCCTACGAGCAGTACTTC
>TRBV7-9|TRBJ2-1|TRBD2|.
CASGTSGGAYNEQFF
TGTGCCAGCGGGACTAGCGGGGGCGCCTACAATGAGCAGTTCTTC
>TRBV7-9|TRBJ2-3|TRBD2|few
CASSDRGGADTQYF
TGTGCCAGCAGTGACCGCGGGGGAGCAGATACGCAGTATTTT